Each of the 3 T cell receptor beta chains below was sequenced from the same sample in a study of cytomegalovirus exposure and HLA in healthy donors. PCR used 60 Vbeta primers and 13 Jbeta primers. The repertoire was sequenced with immunoSEQ multiplex PCR; TCRdb's copy has only in-frame clones and lacks some. The sample lists 200,000 to 250,000 clones, around 80% seen once, with roughly 2.6% in the top ten. The sample consisted of PBMCs. The receptor source for this set is an older woman in good health and CMV-seropositive.

This chain uses TRBV5-1 with TRBJ1-2, with a tentative D call TRBD1 (6 bases). CDR1 is SGHRS and CDR2 is YFSETQ in the germline V gene. The germline V and J ends were trimmed by 3 bases and 5 bases, with 17 bases remaining between them. CDR3 length: 15 residues. CDR3 residues: CASSSRTDAPYGYTF. The CDR3 region has the DNA TGCGCCAGCAGCTCAAGGACAGACGCCCCATATGGCTACACCTTC.

This sequence joins TRBV7-8 and TRBJ1-4, with D tentatively TRBD1 (6 bases). The CDR3 has 14 amino acids. CDR1 SGHVS and CDR2 FQNEAQ come from the germline V gene. Trimming took 8 bases from V and 4 from J, leaving 14 bases between them. The chain's CDR3 is CASCKAGVNEKLFF. In DNA form, the CDR3 reads TGTGCCAGCTGCAAGGCAGGGGTTAATGAAAAACTGTTTTTT. Complete variable domain (other parts from reference TRBV7-8 and TRBJ1-4): GAGVSQSPRYKVAKRGQDVALRCDPISGHVSLFWYQQALGQGPEFLTYFQNEAQLDKSGLPSDRFFAERPEGSVSTLKIQRTQQEDSAVYLCASCKAGVNEKLFFGSGTQLSVL.

This sequence joins TRBV19 and TRBJ2-7; tentative D call: TRBD1 (7 bases). This CDR3 has 15 amino acids. Per germline, CDR1 LNHDA and CDR2 SQIVND (reference sequence). V shed 3 bases and J shed 2 bases, with 14 bases lying between them. CDR3 region: CASSMEGDSTYEQYF. The CDR3 DNA follows: TGTGCCAGTAGTATGGAGGGGGACAGCACCTACGAGCAGTACTTC. Together with reference TRBV19 and TRBJ2-7, the CDR3 gives the full variable domain: DGGITQSPKYLFRKEGQNVTLSCEQNLNHDAMYWYRQDPGQGLRLIYYSQIVNDFQKGDIAEGYSVSREKKESFPLTVTSAQKNPTAFYLCASSMEGDSTYEQYFGPGTRLTVT.